A selection of T cell receptor beta chains follows, all from one sample in a study of T cells in Graves' hyperthyroidism and ophthalmopathy. TCRdb processed the multiplex PCR reads anew with MiXCR; each CDR3 protein has one entry. The profile shows 550,000 to 700,000 distinct CDR3 sequences, around 46% of them singletons. The specimen sequenced was peripheral blood or thyroid tissue (not recorded which). Source of these receptors: an adult woman with Graves' disease, either hyperthyroidism or ophthalmopathy (not recorded which). Each CDR3 is given with its conserved first and last residue. The order of the fields is D gene, V gene, CDR3 protein. The D gene is left open where the match is weak.

>.|TRBV7-2
CASSVDTTHSPLHF
>TRBD2|TRBV2
CASSETSGSQETQYF
>.|TRBV7-2
CASSFSPENQPQHF
>.|TRBV15
CATSREGREKLFF
>.|TRBV14
CASSQDAQVNSPLHF
>.|TRBV27
CASSYKGSGYGYTF
>TRBD1|TRBV7-3
CASSFGPGGTEAFF
>.|TRBV10-3
CAISRGVEQYF
>TRBD1|TRBV12-3/TRBV12-4
CASSPPGQGNTEAFF
>TRBD1|TRBV11-1
CASSATQGAGGYTF
>TRBD1|TRBV9
CASSVASGTATYEQYF
>.|TRBV6-6
CASSYPSSVGAREKLFF
>.|TRBV3-1
CASSQDGAYEQYF
>.|TRBV7-8
CASSPRVLGKLFF
>TRBD1|TRBV18
CASSRKGTAIEKLFF
>.|TRBV29-1
CSVVMGGINYGYTF